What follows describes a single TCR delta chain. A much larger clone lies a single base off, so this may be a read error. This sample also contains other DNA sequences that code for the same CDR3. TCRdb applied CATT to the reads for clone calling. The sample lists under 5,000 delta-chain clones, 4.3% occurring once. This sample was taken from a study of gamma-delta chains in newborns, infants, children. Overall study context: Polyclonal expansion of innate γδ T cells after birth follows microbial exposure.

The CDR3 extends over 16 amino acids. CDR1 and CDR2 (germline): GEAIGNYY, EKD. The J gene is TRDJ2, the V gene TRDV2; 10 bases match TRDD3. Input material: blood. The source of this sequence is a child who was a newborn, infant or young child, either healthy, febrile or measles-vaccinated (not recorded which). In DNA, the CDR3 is TGTGCCTGTGACACCCTGGGGGATATTGGCGCAGCACAACTCTTCTTC. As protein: CACDTLGDIGAAQLFF.